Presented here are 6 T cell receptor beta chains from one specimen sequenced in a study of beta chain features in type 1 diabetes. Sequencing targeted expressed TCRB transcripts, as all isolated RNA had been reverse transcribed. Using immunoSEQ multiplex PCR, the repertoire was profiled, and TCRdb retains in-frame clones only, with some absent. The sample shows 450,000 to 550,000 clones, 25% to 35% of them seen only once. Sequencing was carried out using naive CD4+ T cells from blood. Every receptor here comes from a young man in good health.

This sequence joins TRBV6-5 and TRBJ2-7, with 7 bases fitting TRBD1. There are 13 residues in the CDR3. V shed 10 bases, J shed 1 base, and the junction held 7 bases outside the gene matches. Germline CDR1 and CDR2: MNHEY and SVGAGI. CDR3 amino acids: CATWGQSSYEQYF. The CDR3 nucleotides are TGTGCCACCTGGGGACAGTCATCCTACGAGCAGTACTTC.

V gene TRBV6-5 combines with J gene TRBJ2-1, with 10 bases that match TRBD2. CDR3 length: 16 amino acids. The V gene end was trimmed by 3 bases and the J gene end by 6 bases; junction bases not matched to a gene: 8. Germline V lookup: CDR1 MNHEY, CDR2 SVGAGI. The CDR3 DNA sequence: TGTGCCAGCAGTTATAAGGGAGCGGGAGGGGGCAATGAGCAGTTCTTC. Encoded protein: CASSYKGAGGGNEQFF.

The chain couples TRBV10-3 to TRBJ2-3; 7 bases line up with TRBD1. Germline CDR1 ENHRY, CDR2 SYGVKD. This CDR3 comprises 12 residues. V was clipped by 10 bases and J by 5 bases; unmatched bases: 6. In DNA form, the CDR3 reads TGTGCCACAGGACAGGCGGGAGATACGCAGTATTTT. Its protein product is CATGQAGDTQYF.

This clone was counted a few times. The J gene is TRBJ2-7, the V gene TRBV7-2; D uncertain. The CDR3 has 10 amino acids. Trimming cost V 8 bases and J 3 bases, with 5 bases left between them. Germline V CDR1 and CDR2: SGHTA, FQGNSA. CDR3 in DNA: TGTGCCAGCGCCCACTACGAGCAGTACTTC. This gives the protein CASAHYEQYF.

CDR3 protein: CSASNTVVQYF. The DNA for the CDR3 is TGCAGTGCTAGTAATACTGTCGTTCAGTACTTC. The chain combines TRBV20-1 with TRBJ2-4; unclear D gene. This CDR3 is built from 11 residues. V dropped 3 bases and J dropped 11 bases, with 11 bases sitting between them. CDR1 is DFQATT and CDR2 is SNEGSKA in the germline V gene (reference sequence).

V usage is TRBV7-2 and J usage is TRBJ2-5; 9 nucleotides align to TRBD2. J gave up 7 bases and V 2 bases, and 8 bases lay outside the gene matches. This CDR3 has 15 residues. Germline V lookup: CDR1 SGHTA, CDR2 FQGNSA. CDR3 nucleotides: TGTGCCAGCAGCTTAAATCGCGGGAGGGTGGGGACCCAGTACTTC. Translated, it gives CASSLNRGRVGTQYF.